Below are 15 T cell receptor beta chains sequenced from a single sample in a study of OX40 agonist ivuxolimab in advanced cancers. This table comes from immunoSEQ multiplex PCR, and its TCRdb copy is limited to in-frame clones, with some not included. The repertoire holds tens of thousands of clones, about 82% seen once, with around 2.7% in the top ten. The sample consisted of CD4+ or CD8+ T cells sorted from blood, taken in a trial of the OX40 agonist ivuxolimab. The receptors shown here come from an adult with an advanced solid tumor such as melanoma, head and neck, liver or kidney cancer.

The rearrangement uses TRBV2 and TRBJ2-5, with D perhaps matching TRBD1 (5 bases). Germline V CDR1 and CDR2: SNHLY, FYNNEI. The length of the CDR3 is 15 residues. V was cut by 0 bases and J by 4 bases, with 12 bases left in between. CDR3 in amino acids: CASSEAKQVAETQYF. The CDR3 coding sequence is TGTGCCAGCAGTGAAGCAAAACAGGTTGCAGAGACCCAGTACTTC.

The rearrangement uses TRBV28 and TRBJ2-2; D call uncertain. The V gene lost 0 bases and the J gene lost 2 bases, with 4 bases spanning the gap. From germline, CDR1 is MDHEN and CDR2 SYDVKM. This CDR3 has 14 amino acids. Here the CDR3 DNA reads TGTGCCAGCAGTTTATGGAAAAACACCGGGGAGCTGTTTTTT. Translated, it gives CASSLWKNTGELFF.

V and J are TRBV19 and TRBJ1-2; a weak D match, TRBD1 (5 bases). Germline V lookup: CDR1 LNHDA, CDR2 SQIVND (reference sequence). V lost 6 bases and J 5 bases, leaving 7 bases between the germline ends. The CDR3 spans 11 residues. In nucleotides, the CDR3 is TGTGCCAGTAGCTGGGGGTATGGCTACACCTTC. It encodes CASSWGYGYTF.

This sequence joins TRBV7-3 and TRBJ2-1, with no clear D. Germline V gene sequence: CDR1 SGHTA, CDR2 FQGTGA. CDR3 length: 13 amino acids. Trimming stripped 0 bases from V and 9 bases from J, with 9 bases between. CDR3 nucleotides: TGTGCCAGCAGCTTAACTCAGAAGGGTGAGCAGTTCTTC. Its translation is CASSLTQKGEQFF.

This chain joins TRBV18 and TRBJ1-4; D might be TRBD1 (6 bases). V was cut by 5 bases and J by 3 bases, with 13 bases left in between. CDR1 KGHSH and CDR2 LQKENI come from the germline V gene. The CDR3 is made up of 15 amino acids. The CDR3 sequence is CASSAWGGSNEKLFF. DNA of the CDR3: TGTGCCAGCTCAGCCTGGGGGGGCTCTAATGAAAAACTGTTTTTT.

This sequence joins TRBV7-9 and TRBJ2-1, with 8 bases aligning to TRBD2. CDR3 size: 18 residues. V was clipped by 5 bases and J by 5 bases; unmatched bases: 17. Germline V gene sequence: CDR1 SEHNR, CDR2 FQNEAQ (reference sequence). CDR3 sequence: CASSRIGGQREFNNEQFF. The CDR3 coding sequence is TGTGCCAGCAGCCGAATCGGGGGTCAGCGGGAGTTTAACAATGAGCAGTTCTTC.

This chain's CDR3 is CASRNSGRGHEQYF. CDR3 sequence (DNA): TGTGCCAGCAGAAATAGCGGGAGGGGCCACGAGCAGTACTTC. V is TRBV5-6 and J is TRBJ2-7; 11 bases map to TRBD2. Germline CDR1 SGHDT, CDR2 YYEEEE. Trimming took 5 bases from V and 5 from J; bases not matched to a gene: 6. CDR3 size: 14 residues.

The V and J genes are TRBV5-4 and TRBJ2-5; D ambiguous. Germline loops: CDR1 SGHNT, CDR2 YYREEE (reference sequence). The CDR3 is 17 amino acids. The V gene lost 0 bases and the J gene lost 2 bases, with 17 bases spanning the gap. The CDR3 DNA follows: TGTGCCAGCAGCTTGGGCGAGTCGGCAGGAAGACAAGAGACCCAGTACTTC. This gives the protein CASSLGESAGRQETQYF.

The gene calls are TRBV11-2 and TRBJ2-5, with a possible D match to TRBD2 (6 bases). V lost 5 bases, J lost 3 bases, and 13 bases lay in between. The CDR3 is made up of 14 amino acids. CDR1 is SGHAT, CDR2 FQNNGV, per germline. The CDR3, as DNA: TGTGCCAGCAGCCAAGGACTACCTGAAGAGACCCAGTACTTC. Its translation is CASSQGLPEETQYF.

The chain has TRBV7-9 and TRBJ1-2; D not resolved. The CDR3 covers 13 residues. V shed 5 bases and J shed 3 bases, with 10 bases lying between them. Germline assignment: CDR1 SEHNR and CDR2 FQNEAQ (reference sequence). The CDR3, as DNA: TGTGCCAGCAGCCCTGGCGGACACTATGGCTACACCTTC. Translating it yields CASSPGGHYGYTF.

The chain combines TRBV4-2 with TRBJ1-4; perhaps TRBD1 as D (6 bases). There are 15 residues in the CDR3. V shed 1 base and J shed 2 bases, with 8 bases lying between them. CDR1 is LGHNA, CDR2 YNFKEQ, per germline. The CDR3 loop reads CASSQGTGTNEKLFF. The CDR3 DNA reads as TGTGCCAGCAGCCAAGGAACAGGGACTAATGAAAAACTGTTTTTT.

The chain has TRBV14 and TRBJ2-1; D uncertain. Per germline, CDR1 SGHDN and CDR2 FVKESK. Deletions cut 4 bases from V and 4 bases from J, with 11 bases between. CDR3 length: 14 residues. DNA for the CDR3: TGTGCCAGCAGCCGCGACCAGGTATACAATGAGCAGTTCTTC. This encodes CASSRDQVYNEQFF.

The V gene is TRBV7-2, the J gene TRBJ1-2; D call uncertain. CDR1 SGHTA and CDR2 FQGNSA come from the germline V gene. The CDR3 is 13 residues long. V lost 5 bases and J lost 2, with 9 bases in between. The CDR3 DNA follows: TGTGCCAGCAGCCCCGCTCGCAACTATGGCTACACCTTC. It specifies CASSPARNYGYTF.

This chain joins TRBV28 and TRBJ2-1; D remains unclear. Germline V gene lookup returns CDR1 MDHEN and CDR2 SYDVKM. The CDR3 is 13 residues long. V lost 8 bases and J lost 8, with 16 bases in between. Here the CDR3 reads CASRPQQTYEQFF. The DNA of the CDR3 is TGTGCCAGCCGTCCTCAACAGACTTATGAGCAGTTCTTC.

The J gene is TRBJ1-5, the V gene TRBV12-5, with D perhaps matching TRBD1 (5 bases). The V end lost 3 bases, the J end lost 4 bases, and 10 bases lay between the germline ends. The CDR3 loop spans 14 amino acids. From germline, CDR1 is LGHNT and CDR2 FRNRAP. This CDR3 is CASGFGGPNQPQHF. The CDR3 DNA is TGTGCTAGTGGTTTCGGGGGACCTAATCAGCCCCAGCATTTT. Full variable domain (rest looked up from reference TRBV12-5 and TRBJ1-5): DARVTQTPRHKVTEMGQEVTMRCQPILGHNTVFWYRQTMMQGLELLAYFRNRAPLDDSGMPKDRFSAEMPDATLATLKIQPSEPRDSAVYFCASGFGGPNQPQHFGDGTRLSIL.